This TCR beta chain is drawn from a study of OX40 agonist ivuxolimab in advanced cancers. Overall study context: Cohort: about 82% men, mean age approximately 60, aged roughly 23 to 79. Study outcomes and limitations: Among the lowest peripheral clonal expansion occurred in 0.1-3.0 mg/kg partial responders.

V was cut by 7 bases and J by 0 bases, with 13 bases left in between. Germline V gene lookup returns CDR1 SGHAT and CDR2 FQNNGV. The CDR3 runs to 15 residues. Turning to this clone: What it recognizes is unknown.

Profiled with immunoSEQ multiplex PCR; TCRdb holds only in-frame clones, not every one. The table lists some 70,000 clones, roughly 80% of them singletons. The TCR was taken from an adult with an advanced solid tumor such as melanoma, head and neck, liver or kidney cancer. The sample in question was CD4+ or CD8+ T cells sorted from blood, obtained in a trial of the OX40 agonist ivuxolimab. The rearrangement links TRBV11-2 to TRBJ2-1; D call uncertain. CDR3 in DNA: TGTGCCAGCATCTCCGGAGCCGTCTCCTACAATGAGCAGTTCTTC. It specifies CASISGAVSYNEQFF. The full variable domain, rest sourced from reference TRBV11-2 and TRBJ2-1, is EAGVAQSPRYKIIEKRQSVAFWCNPISGHATLYWYQQILGQGPKLLIQFQNNGVVDDSQLPKDRFSAERLKGVDSTLKIQPAKLEDSAVYLCASISGAVSYNEQFFGPGTRLTVL.